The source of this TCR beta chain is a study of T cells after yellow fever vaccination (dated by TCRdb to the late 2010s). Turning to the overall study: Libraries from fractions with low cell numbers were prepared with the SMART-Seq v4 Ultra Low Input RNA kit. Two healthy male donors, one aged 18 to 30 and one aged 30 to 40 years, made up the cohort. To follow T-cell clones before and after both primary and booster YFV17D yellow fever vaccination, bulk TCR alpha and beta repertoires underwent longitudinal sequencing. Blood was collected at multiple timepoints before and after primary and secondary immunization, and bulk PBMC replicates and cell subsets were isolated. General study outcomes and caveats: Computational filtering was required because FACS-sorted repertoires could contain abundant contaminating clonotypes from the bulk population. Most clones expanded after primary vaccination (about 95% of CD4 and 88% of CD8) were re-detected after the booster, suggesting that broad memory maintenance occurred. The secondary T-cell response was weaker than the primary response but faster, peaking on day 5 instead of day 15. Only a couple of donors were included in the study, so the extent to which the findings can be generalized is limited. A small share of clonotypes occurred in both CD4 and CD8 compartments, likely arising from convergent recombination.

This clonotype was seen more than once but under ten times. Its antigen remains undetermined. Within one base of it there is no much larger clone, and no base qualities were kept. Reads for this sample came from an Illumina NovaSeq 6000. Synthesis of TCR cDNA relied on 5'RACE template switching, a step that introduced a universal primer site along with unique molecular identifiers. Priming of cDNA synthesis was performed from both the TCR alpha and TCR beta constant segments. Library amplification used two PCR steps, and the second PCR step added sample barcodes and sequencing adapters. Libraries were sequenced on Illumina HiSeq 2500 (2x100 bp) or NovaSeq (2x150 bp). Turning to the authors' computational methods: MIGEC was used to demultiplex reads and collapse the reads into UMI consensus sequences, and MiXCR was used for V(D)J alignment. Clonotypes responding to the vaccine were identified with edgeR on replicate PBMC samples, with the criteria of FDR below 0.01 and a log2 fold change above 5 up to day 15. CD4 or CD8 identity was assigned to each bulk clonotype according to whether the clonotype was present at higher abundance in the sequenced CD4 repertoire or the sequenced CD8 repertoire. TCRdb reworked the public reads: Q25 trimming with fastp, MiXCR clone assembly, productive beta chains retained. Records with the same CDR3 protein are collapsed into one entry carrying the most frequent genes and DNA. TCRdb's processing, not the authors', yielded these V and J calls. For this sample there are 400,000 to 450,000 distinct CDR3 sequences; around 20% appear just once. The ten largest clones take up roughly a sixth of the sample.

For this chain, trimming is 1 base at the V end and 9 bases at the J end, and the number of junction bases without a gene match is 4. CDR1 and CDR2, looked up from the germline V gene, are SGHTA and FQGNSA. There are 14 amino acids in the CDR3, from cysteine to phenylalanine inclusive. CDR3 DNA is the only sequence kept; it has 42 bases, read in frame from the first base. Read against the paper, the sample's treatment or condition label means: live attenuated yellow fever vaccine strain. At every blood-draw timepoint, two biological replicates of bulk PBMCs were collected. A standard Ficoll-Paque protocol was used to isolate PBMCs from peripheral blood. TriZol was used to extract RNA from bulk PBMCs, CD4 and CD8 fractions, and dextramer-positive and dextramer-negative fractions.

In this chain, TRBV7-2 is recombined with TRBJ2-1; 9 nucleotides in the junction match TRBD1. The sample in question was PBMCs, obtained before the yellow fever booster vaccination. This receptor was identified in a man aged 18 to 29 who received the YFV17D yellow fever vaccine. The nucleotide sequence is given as TGTGCCAGCAGCTTAGGTACAGGGGGCGGTGAGCAGTTCTTC. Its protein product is CASSLGTGGGEQFF.